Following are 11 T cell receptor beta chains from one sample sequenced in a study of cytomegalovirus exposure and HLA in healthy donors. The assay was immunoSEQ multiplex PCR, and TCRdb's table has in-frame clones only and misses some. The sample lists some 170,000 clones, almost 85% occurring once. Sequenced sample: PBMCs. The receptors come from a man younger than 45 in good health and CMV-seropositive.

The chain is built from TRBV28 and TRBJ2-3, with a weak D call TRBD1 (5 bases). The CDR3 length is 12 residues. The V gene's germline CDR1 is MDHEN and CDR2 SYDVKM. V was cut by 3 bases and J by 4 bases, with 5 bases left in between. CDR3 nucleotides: TGTGCCAGCAGTTTGGGGCCAGATACGCAGTATTTT. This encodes CASSLGPDTQYF. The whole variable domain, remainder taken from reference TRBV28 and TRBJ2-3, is DVKVTQSSRYLVKRTGEKVFLECVQDMDHENMFWYRQDPGLGLRLIYFSYDVKMKEKGDIPEGYSVSREKKERFSLILESASTNQTSMYLCASSLGPDTQYFGPGTRLTVL.

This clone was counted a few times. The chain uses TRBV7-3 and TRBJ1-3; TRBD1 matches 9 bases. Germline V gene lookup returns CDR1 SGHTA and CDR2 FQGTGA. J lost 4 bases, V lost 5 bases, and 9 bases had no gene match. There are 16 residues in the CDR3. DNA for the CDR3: TGTGCCAGCAGCCGACTCGGACAGGGGTCGGGAAACACCATATATTTT. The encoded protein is CASSRLGQGSGNTIYF.

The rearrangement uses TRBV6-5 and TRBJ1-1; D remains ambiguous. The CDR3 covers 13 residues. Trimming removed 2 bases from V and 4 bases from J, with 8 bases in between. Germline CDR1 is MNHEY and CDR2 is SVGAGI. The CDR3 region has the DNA TGTGCCAGCAGTTACCGGCGGGGCACTGAAGCTTTCTTT. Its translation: CASSYRRGTEAFF.

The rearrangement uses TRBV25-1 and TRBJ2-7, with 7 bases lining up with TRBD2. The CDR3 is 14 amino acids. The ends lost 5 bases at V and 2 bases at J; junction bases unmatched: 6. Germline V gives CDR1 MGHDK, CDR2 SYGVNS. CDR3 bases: TGTGCCAGCAGTCCAAAAGCGGGGACCTACGAGCAGTACTTC. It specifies CASSPKAGTYEQYF.

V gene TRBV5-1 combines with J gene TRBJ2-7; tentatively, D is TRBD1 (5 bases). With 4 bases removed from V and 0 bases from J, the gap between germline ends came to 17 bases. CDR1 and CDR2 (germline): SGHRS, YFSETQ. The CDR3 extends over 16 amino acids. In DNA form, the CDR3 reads TGCGCCAGCAGCCCTCACTTACGACAGCTCTCCTACGAGCAGTACTTC. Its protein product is CASSPHLRQLSYEQYF.

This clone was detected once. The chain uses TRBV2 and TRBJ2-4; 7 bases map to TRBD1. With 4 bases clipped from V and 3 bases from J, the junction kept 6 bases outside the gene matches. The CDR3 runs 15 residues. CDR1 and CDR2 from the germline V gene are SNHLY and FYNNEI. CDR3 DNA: TGTGCCAGCAGTGGTGGATGGGACAGCAAAAACATTCAGTACTTC. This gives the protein CASSGGWDSKNIQYF.

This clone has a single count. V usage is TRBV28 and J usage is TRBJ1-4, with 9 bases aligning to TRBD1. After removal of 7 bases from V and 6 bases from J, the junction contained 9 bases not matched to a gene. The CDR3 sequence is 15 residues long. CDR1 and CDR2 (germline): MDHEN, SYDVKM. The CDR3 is CASNPNRGLYEKLFF. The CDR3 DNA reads TGTGCCAGCAACCCGAACAGGGGGCTGTATGAAAAACTGTTTTTT.

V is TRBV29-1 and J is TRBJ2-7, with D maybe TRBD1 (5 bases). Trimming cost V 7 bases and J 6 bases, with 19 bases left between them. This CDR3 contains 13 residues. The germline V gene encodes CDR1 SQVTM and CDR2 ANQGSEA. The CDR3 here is CSGGSNQGGEQYF. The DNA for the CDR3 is TGCAGCGGTGGCTCCAATCAGGGTGGCGAGCAGTACTTC.

DNA for the CDR3: TGTGCCAGCAGCGTATGGGGGGGAAGCGTTACCACAGATACGCAGTATTTT. Its protein is CASSVWGGSVTTDTQYF. The J gene is TRBJ2-3, the V gene TRBV9, with 7 bases identical to TRBD2. Trimming removed 1 base from V and 2 bases from J; junction bases left unmatched: 10. The CDR3 has 17 residues. Germline assignment: CDR1 SGDLS and CDR2 YYNGEE.

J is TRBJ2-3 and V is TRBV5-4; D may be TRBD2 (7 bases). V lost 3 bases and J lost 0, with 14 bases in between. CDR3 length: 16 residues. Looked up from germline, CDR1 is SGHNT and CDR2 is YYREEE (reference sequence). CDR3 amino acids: CASSSNGGLSTDTQYF. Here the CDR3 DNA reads TGTGCCAGCAGCTCAAACGGGGGGCTTAGCACAGATACGCAGTATTTT.

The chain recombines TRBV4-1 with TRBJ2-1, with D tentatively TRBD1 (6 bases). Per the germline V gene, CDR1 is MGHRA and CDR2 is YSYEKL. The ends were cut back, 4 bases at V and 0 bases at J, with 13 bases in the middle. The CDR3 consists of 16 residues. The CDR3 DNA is TGCGCCAGCAGCCGAACACAGGGTAGCTCCTACAATGAGCAGTTCTTC. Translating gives CASSRTQGSSYNEQFF.